This T cell receptor (beta chain) was retrieved from a study of blood T cells in healthy people across ages. Through a sample-barcoded 5' primer and a J-beta primer mix, a second PCR was run for roughly 6 to 11 cycles. TCRdb analysed the 5' RACE reads with MiXCR anew, one entry per CDR3 protein. The sample gives hundreds of thousands of distinct CDR3 sequences, 58% of which show up once; over 35% is in the top ten. Total RNA extraction produced at least 6 micrograms (per sample) for the study. The CDR3 contains 15 residues. CDR1 is DFQATT and CDR2 is SNEGSKA in the germline V gene (reference sequence).

The chain recombines TRBV20-1 with TRBJ2-5; no firm D call. The last part of the DNA fits TRBJ2-7 better; the J call may be wrong. The source is a man in his fifties or sixties in good health. The sample consisted of blood. DNA for the CDR3: TGCAGTGCTACCTCGTCCGAGGACGGATTCTACGAGCAGTACTTC. This codes for CSATSSEDGFYEQYF.